This T cell receptor (beta chain) is from a study of blood T cell repertoires in COVID-19. The length of the CDR3 is 16 residues. Germline loops: CDR1 SEHNR, CDR2 FQNEAQ (reference sequence). Trimming removed 2 bases from V and 5 bases from J; junction bases left unmatched: 11. The repertoire was sequenced with immunoSEQ multiplex PCR; TCRdb's copy has only in-frame clones and lacks some. The repertoire holds 310,000 or so clones, with around 91% as singletons. This clone has a single count. The rearrangement links TRBV7-9 to TRBJ2-7; 8 bases line up with TRBD2. The sequence derives from a woman younger than 35 with acute COVID-19. The sequenced material came from PBMCs or T cells enriched from blood (not recorded which). CDR3 DNA: TGTGCCAGCAGCTTATTCCAAAGCGGGAGTATAAACGAGCAGTACTTC. This encodes CASSLFQSGSINEQYF.